The present TCR beta chain was sequenced within a study of cytomegalovirus exposure and HLA in healthy donors. Study-level results: The study put 150 or so TCR beta chains on its list as cytomegalovirus-associated. Subsequent analysis showed first-cohort TCR clusters tending to co-occur in around 130 validation repertoires. The classifier, whose performance was assessed in both the original and validation cohorts, reportedly diagnosed cytomegalovirus status with high specificity and sensitivity.

The CDR3 is 18 amino acids. Germline V gene lookup returns CDR1 SNHLY and CDR2 FYNNEI. Deletions cut 6 bases from V and 0 bases from J, with 21 bases between. The protocol was immunoSEQ multiplex PCR, while the TCRdb copy is restricted to in-frame clones and leaves out a portion. This sample has about 200,000 clones, with over 75% found just once. For this clone: As yet, its antigen is unknown.

Donors came from a validation cohort of about 110 subjects, distinct from the first 666-subject cohort. The specimen sequenced was PBMCs. This sequence originates from a woman aged 18-30 years in good health and CMV-seropositive. The V gene is TRBV2, the J gene TRBJ1-5, with D possibly matching TRBD1 (5 bases). CDR3 protein: CASRANPDSAYSNQPQHF. The CDR3 coding sequence is TGTGCCAGCAGGGCTAACCCCGACAGCGCCTATAGCAATCAGCCCCAGCATTTT.